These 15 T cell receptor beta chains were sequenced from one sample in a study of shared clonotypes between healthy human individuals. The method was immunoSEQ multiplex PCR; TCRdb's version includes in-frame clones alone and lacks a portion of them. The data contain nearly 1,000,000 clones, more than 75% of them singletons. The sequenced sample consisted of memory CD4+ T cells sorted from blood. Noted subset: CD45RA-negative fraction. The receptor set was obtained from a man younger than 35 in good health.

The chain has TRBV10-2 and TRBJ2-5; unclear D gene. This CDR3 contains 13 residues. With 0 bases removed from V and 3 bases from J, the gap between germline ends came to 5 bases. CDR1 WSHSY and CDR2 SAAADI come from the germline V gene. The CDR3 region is CASSESTEETQYF. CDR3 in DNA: TGCGCCAGCAGTGAGTCGACGGAAGAGACCCAGTACTTC.

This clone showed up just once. CDR3 coding DNA: TGTGCCAGCTCTCCGACCGGGACTAGCGGAGTACTTAGCTCCTACGAGCAGTACTTC. This sequence encodes CASSPTGTSGVLSSYEQYF. The chain employs TRBV18 and TRBJ2-7, with 11 bases that match TRBD2. V dropped 6 bases and J dropped 0; count of bases not matched to a gene: 16. The germline V gene encodes CDR1 KGHSH and CDR2 LQKENI. This CDR3 contains 19 residues.

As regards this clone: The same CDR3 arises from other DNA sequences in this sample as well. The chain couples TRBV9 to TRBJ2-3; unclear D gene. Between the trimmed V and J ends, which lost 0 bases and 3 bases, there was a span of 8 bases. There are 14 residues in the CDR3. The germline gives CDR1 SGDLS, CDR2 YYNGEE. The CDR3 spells CASSVGSWTDTQYF. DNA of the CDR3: TGTGCCAGCAGCGTAGGCTCTTGGACAGATACGCAGTATTTT.

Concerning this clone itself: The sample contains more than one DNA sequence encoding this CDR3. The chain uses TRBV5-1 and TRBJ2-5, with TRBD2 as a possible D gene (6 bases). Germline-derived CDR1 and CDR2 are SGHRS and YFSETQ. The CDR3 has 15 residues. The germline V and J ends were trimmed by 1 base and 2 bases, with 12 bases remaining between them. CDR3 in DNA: TGCGCCAGCAGCTTGCGACGCGGGGTGCAAGAGACCCAGTACTTC. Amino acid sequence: CASSLRRGVQETQYF.

The CDR3 spells CAISEQQSGGGGELFF. The CDR3 bases are TGTGCCATCAGTGAGCAACAGAGTGGAGGAGGCGGGGAGCTGTTTTTT. V usage is TRBV10-3 and J usage is TRBJ2-2; maybe TRBD2 (5 bases). The CDR3 is made up of 16 amino acids. Germline loops: CDR1 ENHRY, CDR2 SYGVKD. Between the trimmed V and J ends, which lost 2 bases and 7 bases, there was a span of 17 bases.

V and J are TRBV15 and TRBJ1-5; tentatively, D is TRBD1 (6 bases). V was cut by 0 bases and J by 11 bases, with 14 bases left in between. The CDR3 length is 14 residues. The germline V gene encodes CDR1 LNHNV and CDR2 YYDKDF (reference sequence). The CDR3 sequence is CATSRDRGGEAQHF. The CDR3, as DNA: TGTGCCACCAGCAGAGATAGGGGGGGAGAGGCCCAGCATTTT.

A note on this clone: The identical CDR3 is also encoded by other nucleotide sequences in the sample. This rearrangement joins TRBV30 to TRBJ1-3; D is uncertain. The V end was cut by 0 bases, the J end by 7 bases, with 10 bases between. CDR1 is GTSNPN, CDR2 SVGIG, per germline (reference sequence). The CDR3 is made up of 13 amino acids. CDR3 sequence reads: CAWSVLSGNTIYF. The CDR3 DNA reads TGTGCCTGGAGTGTACTCTCGGGGAACACCATATATTTT.

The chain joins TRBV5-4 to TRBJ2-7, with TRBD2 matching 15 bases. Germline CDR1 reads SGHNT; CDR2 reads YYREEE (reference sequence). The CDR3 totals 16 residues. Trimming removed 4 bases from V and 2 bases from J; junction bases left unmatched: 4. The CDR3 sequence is CASSPGLAGGAYEQYF. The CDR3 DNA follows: TGTGCCAGCAGCCCGGGACTAGCGGGAGGAGCCTACGAGCAGTACTTC.

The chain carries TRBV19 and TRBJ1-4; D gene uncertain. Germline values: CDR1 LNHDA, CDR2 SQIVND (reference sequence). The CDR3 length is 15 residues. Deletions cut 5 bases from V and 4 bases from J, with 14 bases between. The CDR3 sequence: CASSPLYPFNEKLFF. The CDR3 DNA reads TGTGCCAGTAGTCCTCTTTACCCTTTTAATGAAAAACTGTTTTTT.

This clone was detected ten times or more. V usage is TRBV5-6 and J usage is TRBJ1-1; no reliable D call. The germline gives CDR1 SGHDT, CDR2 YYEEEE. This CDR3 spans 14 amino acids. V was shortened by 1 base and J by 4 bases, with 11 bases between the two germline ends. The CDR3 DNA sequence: TGTGCCAGCAGCTTGAGAGGGCTCATCACTGAAGCTTTCTTT. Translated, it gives CASSLRGLITEAFF.

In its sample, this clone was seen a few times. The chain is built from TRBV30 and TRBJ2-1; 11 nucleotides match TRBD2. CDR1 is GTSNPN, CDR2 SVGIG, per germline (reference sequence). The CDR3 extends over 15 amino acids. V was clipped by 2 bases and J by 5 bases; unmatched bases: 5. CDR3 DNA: TGTGCCTGGAGTCGGGCTAGCGGGGGGAACAATGAGCAGTTCTTC. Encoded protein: CAWSRASGGNNEQFF. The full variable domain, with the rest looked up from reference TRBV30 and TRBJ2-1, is SQTIHQWPATLVQPVGSPLSLECTVEGTSNPNLYWYRQAAGRGLQLLFYSVGIGQISSEVPQNLSASRPQDRQFILSSKKLLLSDSGFYLCAWSRASGGNNEQFFGPGTRLTVL.

CDR3 in amino acids: CASSQDGSKAGELFF. The CDR3 DNA sequence: TGCGCCAGCAGCCAAGACGGTAGTAAGGCCGGGGAGCTGTTTTTT. The rearrangement uses TRBV4-3 and TRBJ2-2, with D unresolved. The CDR3 sequence is 15 residues long. Trimming cost V 0 bases and J 6 bases, with 11 bases left between them. Germline lookup yields CDR1 LGHNA and CDR2 YSLEER.

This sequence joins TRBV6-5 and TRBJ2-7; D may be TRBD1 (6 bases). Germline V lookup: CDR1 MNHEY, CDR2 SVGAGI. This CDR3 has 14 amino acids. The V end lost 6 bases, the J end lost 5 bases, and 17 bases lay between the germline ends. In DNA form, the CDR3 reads TGTGCCAGCAGGTTACACAGGGCCGTCAACGAGCAGTACTTC. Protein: CASRLHRAVNEQYF.

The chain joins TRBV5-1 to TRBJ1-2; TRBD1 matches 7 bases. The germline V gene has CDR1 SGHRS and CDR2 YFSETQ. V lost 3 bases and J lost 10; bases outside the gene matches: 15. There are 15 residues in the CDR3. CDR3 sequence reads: CASSWTGTDIRSYTF. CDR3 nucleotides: TGCGCCAGCAGCTGGACCGGGACAGATATTAGATCCTACACCTTC.

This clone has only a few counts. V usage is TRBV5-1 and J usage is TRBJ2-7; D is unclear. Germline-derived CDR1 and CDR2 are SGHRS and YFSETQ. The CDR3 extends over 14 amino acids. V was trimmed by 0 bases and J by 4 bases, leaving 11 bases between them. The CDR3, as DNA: TGCGCCAGCAGCTTGGCGTCGTCAATTTACGAGCAGTACTTC. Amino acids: CASSLASSIYEQYF.